The 25 T cell receptor beta chains in this list originate from one sample, sequenced in a study of CD8 T cells in ankylosing spondylitis. TCRdb used MiXCR to reprocess the 5' RACE reads, holding one entry per CDR3 protein. Of about 240,000 distinct CDR3 sequences listed, around 9.2% are singletons. Sequences were obtained from blood, either unsorted or a sorted T cell fraction (not recorded which). Receptors were obtained from a male donor with ankylosing spondylitis or in good health (not recorded which).

This clonotype was counted many times. The chain is built from TRBV12-3 or TRBV12-4 and TRBJ1-2; tentative D call: TRBD1 (5 bases). Trimming removed 2 bases from V and 4 bases from J, with 14 bases in between. The CDR3 has 15 residues. The CDR3 region has the DNA TGTGCCAGCAGTTTAAGCCAGGGCCCTGGCTATGGCTACACCTTC. This codes for CASSLSQGPGYGYTF.

The chain couples TRBV25-1 to TRBJ1-2; unclear D gene. Trimming left V 1 base short and J 1 base short, with 10 bases between. From germline, CDR1 is MGHDK and CDR2 SYGVNS. The CDR3 spans 15 residues. CDR3: CASSESFADNYGYTF. As DNA, the CDR3 is TGTGCCAGCAGTGAATCTTTTGCAGATAACTATGGCTACACCTTC.

The sample holds a few counts of this clonotype. V usage is TRBV5-5 and J usage is TRBJ2-5; D not resolved. The germline V and J ends were trimmed by 1 base and 5 bases, with 15 bases remaining between them. Germline V gene data show CDR1 as SGHKS and CDR2 as YYEKEE (reference sequence). CDR3 length: 15 amino acids. The CDR3 sequence is CASSLWGPSTETQYF. As DNA, the CDR3 is TGTGCCAGCAGCTTGTGGGGTCCCAGTACGGAGACCCAGTACTTC.

The gene calls are TRBV3-1 and TRBJ2-1; 11 bases are shared with TRBD2. J was trimmed by 5 bases and V by 2 bases; bases with no gene match: 11. Germline CDR1 LGHDT, CDR2 YNNKEL (reference sequence). The CDR3 is made up of 18 amino acids. The CDR3 region has the DNA TGTGCCAGCAGCCAAAACAGGGGACTAGCGGTATTCCACAATGAGCAGTTCTTC. Protein: CASSQNRGLAVFHNEQFF.

This clonotype was found many times. The chain joins TRBV19 to TRBJ1-1; perhaps TRBD1 as D (5 bases). Trimming removed 8 bases from V and 4 bases from J, with 17 bases in between. CDR3 length: 14 residues. CDR1 is LNHDA and CDR2 is SQIVND in the germline V gene (reference sequence). The CDR3 nucleotides are TGTGCCAGTGGGTTATTGGAGGGGATCACTGAAGCTTTCTTT. It codes for CASGLLEGITEAFF. Full variable domain (remainder filled in from reference TRBV19 and TRBJ1-1): DGGITQSPKYLFRKEGQNVTLSCEQNLNHDAMYWYRQDPGQGLRLIYYSQIVNDFQKGDIAEGYSVSREKKESFPLTVTSAQKNPTAFYLCASGLLEGITEAFFGQGTRLTVV.

The sample holds many counts of this clonotype. CDR3 coding DNA: TGTGCCATCAGTGGAGGGATCACAGATACGCAGTATTTT. It yields the protein CAISGGITDTQYF. V and J are TRBV10-3 and TRBJ2-3; D might be TRBD2 (5 bases). V was shortened by 4 bases and J by 2 bases, with 7 bases between the two germline ends. There are 13 residues in the CDR3. Germline V lookup: CDR1 ENHRY, CDR2 SYGVKD.

This clonotype came up a few times. The chain combines TRBV7-2 with TRBJ2-7, with D maybe TRBD1 (5 bases). CDR1 SGHTA and CDR2 FQGNSA come from the germline V gene. V was trimmed by 5 bases and J by 6 bases, leaving 8 bases between them. The length of the CDR3 is 11 residues. The DNA of the CDR3 is TGTGCCAGCAGCCAAGACAGCGAGCAGTACTTC. It translates to CASSQDSEQYF.

Of note for this clonotype: One end of the junction fails to match germline, which may point to a read error. The rearrangement uses TRBV7-3 and TRBJ2-5, with D perhaps matching TRBD1 (6 bases). The germline gives CDR1 SGHTA, CDR2 FQGTGA. This CDR3 has 16 amino acids. CDR3 sequence: CARSLTSGTLPETQYF. In nucleotides, the CDR3 is TGTGCCAGAAGCTTAACGTCCGGGACACTCCCAGAGACCCAGTACTTC.

In this sample, this clonotype turned up many times. The chain recombines TRBV12-3 or TRBV12-4 with TRBJ1-5, with a possible D match to TRBD1 (5 bases). The CDR3 extends over 13 amino acids. V was trimmed by 4 bases and J by 9 bases, leaving 13 bases between them. The CDR3 nucleotides are TGTGCCAGCAGTTCAAACCCCGGGGGGCCCCAGCATTTT. The encoded protein is CASSSNPGGPQHF.

The chain carries TRBV4-1 and TRBJ2-3, with 8 positions matching TRBD2. Germline CDR1 reads MGHRA; CDR2 reads YSYEKL. Trimming at V came to 3 bases and at J to 4 bases, leaving 9 bases not matched to a gene. This CDR3 comprises 16 residues. CDR3 DNA sequence: TGCGCCAGCAGCCAGAGGGCTAGCGGGTTTCCAGATACGCAGTATTTT. Translation: CASSQRASGFPDTQYF.

Ten or more counts support this clonotype. V is TRBV7-6 and J is TRBJ2-3, with a weak D call TRBD1 (5 bases). Germline CDR1 and CDR2: SGHVS and FNYEAQ. V shed 5 bases and J shed 0 bases, with 15 bases lying between them. This CDR3 is built from 16 residues. The CDR3 here is CASSLTMQGSTDTQYF. CDR3 bases: TGTGCCAGCAGCCTAACCATGCAGGGTAGCACAGATACGCAGTATTTT.

The sample holds many counts of this clonotype. The V call is TRBV7-6, the J call TRBJ2-1; the match to TRBD2 covers 8 bases. Unmatched junction bases numbered 8, after V lost 2 bases and J lost 8 bases. The CDR3 consists of 15 residues. The germline CDR1 and CDR2 sequences are SGHVS and FNYEAQ. The CDR3 nucleotides are TGTGCCAGCAGCTTAAGGCCTAGCGGGTCGGATGAGCAGTTCTTC. Protein: CASSLRPSGSDEQFF.

This clonotype was observed many times. The chain couples TRBV6-4 to TRBJ2-7; the match to TRBD2 covers 7 bases. From germline, CDR1 is MRHNA and CDR2 SNTAGT. V was clipped by 7 bases and J by 5 bases; unmatched bases: 17. This CDR3 contains 16 residues. The CDR3 DNA sequence: TGTGCCAGCACCCCGGTATCAGCGGGAAACTACGACGAGCAGTACTTC. Translated: CASTPVSAGNYDEQYF.

The J gene is TRBJ1-5, the V gene TRBV30, with 11 bases aligning to TRBD1. The V gene's germline CDR1 is GTSNPN and CDR2 SVGIG (reference sequence). V gave up 4 bases and J gave up 7 bases; unmatched junction bases: 3. The CDR3 spans 13 residues. Written as DNA, the CDR3 is TGTGCCTGGACGGGACAGGGGGGGCAGCCCCAGCATTTT. This encodes CAWTGQGGQPQHF. Full variable domain (outside the CDR3, taken from reference TRBV30 and TRBJ1-5): SQTIHQWPATLVQPVGSPLSLECTVEGTSNPNLYWYRQAAGRGLQLLFYSVGIGQISSEVPQNLSASRPQDRQFILSSKKLLLSDSGFYLCAWTGQGGQPQHFGDGTRLSIL.

In its sample, this clonotype was seen many times. The chain combines TRBV7-2 with TRBJ2-3, with 8 bases aligning to TRBD1. Germline V gene sequence: CDR1 SGHTA, CDR2 FQGNSA. CDR3 length: 16 residues. After removal of 6 bases from V and 5 bases from J, the junction contained 13 bases not matched to a gene. For the CDR3, the DNA is TGTGCCAGCAGATCCGGAACAGGGGGAAGCGTAGATACGCAGTATTTT. This translates into CASRSGTGGSVDTQYF.

This clonotype occurred many times. The chain uses TRBV29-1 and TRBJ2-1; 9 bases are a match to TRBD1. The germline CDR1 and CDR2 sequences are SQVTM and ANQGSEA. V was pared by 7 bases and J by 3 bases, with 4 bases of the junction left unmatched. This CDR3 is built from 13 residues. CDR3 residues: CSARDRDYNEQFF. CDR3 coding DNA: TGCAGCGCTCGGGACAGGGACTACAATGAGCAGTTCTTC.

There are many counts of this clonotype. The V and J genes are TRBV6-1 and TRBJ1-6, with 9 bases lining up with TRBD1. This CDR3 is 15 amino acids long. Germline V gene lookup returns CDR1 MNHNS and CDR2 SASEGT. J lost 5 bases, V lost 6 bases, and 5 bases had no gene match. The CDR3 loop reads CASRRTGENNSPLHF. In DNA, the CDR3 is TGTGCCAGCAGGCGGACAGGGGAAAATAATTCACCCCTCCACTTT.

The chain employs TRBV18 and TRBJ2-1, with 7 nucleotides matching TRBD2. Germline V gene lookup returns CDR1 KGHSH and CDR2 LQKENI. The junction had 4 bases not matched to a gene; V was cut back by 2 bases and J by 6 bases. The CDR3 consists of 14 residues. Written as DNA, the CDR3 is TGTGCCAGCTCACCAGGCGGGGGTGGCAATGAGCAGTTCTTC. As protein: CASSPGGGGNEQFF. The full variable domain, in which reference TRBV18 and TRBJ2-1 provide the parts outside the CDR3, is NAGVMQNPRHLVRRRGQEARLRCSPMKGHSHVYWYRQLPEEGLKFMVYLQKENIIDESGMPKERFSAEFPKEGPSILRIQQVVRGDSAAYFCASSPGGGGNEQFFGPGTRLTVL.

In this sample, this clonotype turned up a few times. The chain is built from TRBV5-5 and TRBJ1-1; D not certain. CDR1 is SGHKS and CDR2 is YYEKEE in the germline V gene (reference sequence). V shed 0 bases and J shed 4 bases, with 10 bases lying between them. The CDR3 loop spans 14 amino acids. The CDR3 loop reads CASSLVSQLTEAFF. CDR3 DNA: TGTGCCAGCAGCTTGGTCTCACAACTCACTGAAGCTTTCTTT.

At least ten counts were recorded for this clonotype. In nucleotides, the CDR3 is TGCAGCGTCGTACCCGTGAGGGGTGCAGATACGCAGTATTTT. Amino acid sequence: CSVVPVRGADTQYF. The chain joins TRBV29-1 to TRBJ2-3; D may match TRBD1 or TRBD2 (5 bases each). CDR3 length: 14 amino acids. V was trimmed by 6 bases and J by 4 bases, leaving 17 bases between them. Germline V gene data show CDR1 as SQVTM and CDR2 as ANQGSEA.

This clonotype was seen more than once but under ten times. This chain connects TRBV6-1 to TRBJ1-5; D unresolved. Germline CDR1 and CDR2: MNHNS and SASEGT. The CDR3 has 13 amino acids. The germline V and J ends were trimmed by 3 bases and 5 bases, with 8 bases remaining between them. This chain's CDR3 is CASSERVHQPQHF. The DNA of the CDR3 is TGTGCCAGCAGTGAGAGGGTCCATCAGCCCCAGCATTTT.

In this sample, this clonotype turned up a few times. The chain combines TRBV14 with TRBJ2-2; D uncertain. Trimming shortened V by 4 bases and J by 7 bases, and 16 bases separated the two germline ends. The CDR3 is 15 residues long. Looked up from germline, CDR1 is SGHDN and CDR2 is FVKESK. The DNA for the CDR3 is TGTGCCAGCAGCCGACGGGCCGTCCAAGGCGGGGAGCTGTTTTTT. Amino acids: CASSRRAVQGGELFF. Based on the CDR3 plus reference TRBV14 and TRBJ2-2, the full variable domain is EAGVTQFPSHSVIEKGQTVTLRCDPISGHDNLYWYRRVMGKEIKFLLHFVKESKQDESGMPNNRFLAERTGGTYSTLKVQPAELEDSGVYFCASSRRAVQGGELFFGEGSRLTVL.

This clonotype was counted a few times. The J gene is TRBJ1-5, the V gene TRBV20-1; 7 bases are shared with TRBD1. The CDR3 has 13 amino acids. The ends lost 3 bases at V and 7 bases at J; junction bases unmatched: 6. Per the germline V gene, CDR1 is DFQATT and CDR2 is SNEGSKA (reference sequence). The CDR3 DNA reads TGCAGTGCTAGGCGGCAGGGGGTCCAGCCCCAGCATTTT. Its protein is CSARRQGVQPQHF.

This clonotype has a count of ten or more. The chain uses TRBV11-2 and TRBJ2-3; maybe TRBD2 (5 bases). CDR1 and CDR2 (germline): SGHAT, FQNNGV. Trimming took 3 bases from V and 2 from J, leaving 9 bases between them. This CDR3 region has 14 residues. CDR3 nucleotide sequence: TGTGCCAGCAGCTTCCGGGGTATCACAGATACGCAGTATTTT. Translated: CASSFRGITDTQYF.

This clonotype was observed many times. This rearrangement joins TRBV7-9 to TRBJ1-1; 7 nucleotides align to TRBD1. Germline V gene data show CDR1 as SEHNR and CDR2 as FQNEAQ (reference sequence). V gave up 1 base and J gave up 4 bases; unmatched junction bases: 6. The CDR3 has 15 residues. CDR3 sequence: CASSLDPTGPTEAFF. CDR3 sequence (DNA): TGTGCCAGCAGCTTAGATCCGACAGGGCCCACTGAAGCTTTCTTT. Drawing the rest from reference TRBV7-9 and TRBJ1-1, the complete variable domain is DTGVSQNPRHKITKRGQNVTFRCDPISEHNRLYWYRQTLGQGPEFLTYFQNEAQLEKSRLLSDRFSAERPKGSFSTLEIQRTEQGDSAMYLCASSLDPTGPTEAFFGQGTRLTVV.